What follows are 21 T cell receptor beta chains derived from one specimen sequenced in a study of monozygotic twins with inflammatory bowel disease. TCRdb re-called the 5' RACE reads and gives one entry per CDR3 protein, without DNA. This sample contains more than 300,000 distinct CDR3 sequences. Sequencing was performed on blood. The source is a human donor with ulcerative colitis or Crohn's disease, or a healthy co-twin of an affected twin (not recorded which).

The chain carries TRBV5-1 and TRBJ2-3; TCRdb outputs TRBD2, but without DNA this stays unchecked. Looked up from germline, CDR1 is SGHRS and CDR2 is YFSETQ. This CDR3 is 16 amino acids long. This chain's CDR3 is CASSLGGYGTTDTQYF.

The rearrangement uses TRBV5-1 and TRBJ2-6. Germline V gives CDR1 SGHRS, CDR2 YFSETQ. The CDR3 loop spans 16 amino acids. The CDR3 protein is CASSQLLSSGANVLTF.

V usage is TRBV5-1 and J usage is TRBJ2-7; TCRdb's D call, TRBD1, is unchecked because there is no DNA. From germline, CDR1 is SGHRS and CDR2 YFSETQ. The CDR3 is 15 residues long. CDR3 loop: CASSFLGQGGYEQYF.

The chain has TRBV19 and TRBJ2-5; as DNA is missing, the TRBD1 call by TCRdb cannot be tested. The CDR3 is made up of 15 amino acids. CDR1 LNHDA and CDR2 SQIVND come from the germline V gene (reference sequence). The CDR3 sequence: CASSPTSLSGETQYF.

The genes are TRBV11-2 and TRBJ2-2; the TCRdb D gene call, TRBD2, has no DNA to confirm it. This CDR3 spans 18 amino acids. Germline CDR1 SGHAT, CDR2 FQNNGV. The CDR3 here is CASSRLMGSGMNTGELFF.

The chain is built from TRBV5-1 and TRBJ2-1; TCRdb's D gene call, TRBD2, goes unchecked for lack of DNA. There are 16 residues in the CDR3. Germline V gene data show CDR1 as SGHRS and CDR2 as YFSETQ. The CDR3 protein is CASSRSGTSQDNEQFF. The full variable domain, in which reference TRBV5-1 and TRBJ2-1 provide the parts outside the CDR3, is KAGVTQTPRYLIKTRGQQVTLSCSPISGHRSVSWYQQTPGQGLQFLFEYFSETQRNKGNFPGRFSGRQFSNSRSEMNVSTLELGDSALYLCASSRSGTSQDNEQFFGPGTRLTVL.

The V and J genes are TRBV29-1 and TRBJ1-2. The germline V gene encodes CDR1 SQVTM and CDR2 ANQGSEA. The CDR3 spans 12 residues. The CDR3 spells CSARPPNYGYTF.

J is TRBJ1-1 and V is TRBV4-2. The CDR3 runs to 14 residues. Germline values: CDR1 LGHNA, CDR2 YNFKEQ. The CDR3 region is CASSQAGRVSEAFF.

The chain uses TRBV20-1 and TRBJ2-1; TCRdb selects TRBD1, and the lack of DNA leaves this call unchecked. The CDR3 totals 15 residues. From germline, CDR1 is DFQATT and CDR2 SNEGSKA (reference sequence). CDR3 in amino acids: CSAIPGRLSYNEQFF.

CDR3: CAWASPAGFNNEQFF. This sequence joins TRBV30 and TRBJ2-1; TCRdb selects TRBD2, and the lack of DNA leaves this call unchecked. Germline assignment: CDR1 GTSNPN and CDR2 SVGIG (reference sequence). The CDR3 sequence is 15 residues long.

The V gene is TRBV5-4, the J gene TRBJ2-2; TCRdb proposes TRBD2, but this gene call is untestable without DNA. Looked up from germline, CDR1 is SGHNT and CDR2 is YYREEE (reference sequence). CDR3 length: 16 residues. This CDR3 is CASSSLAGGNTGELFF.

The rearrangement links TRBV7-2 to TRBJ2-7; TCRdb calls TRBD1, which cannot be checked without DNA. This CDR3 is built from 12 residues. Germline CDR1 SGHTA, CDR2 FQGNSA. CDR3 loop: CASSPQGLEQYF.

CDR3 loop: CSASGSNEQYF. This chain links TRBV20-1 with TRBJ2-7. This CDR3 contains 11 residues. In germline, CDR1 is DFQATT, CDR2 SNEGSKA (reference sequence).

The chain is built from TRBV6-5 and TRBJ2-1; there is no DNA to check the TCRdb D call of TRBD2. The CDR3 covers 17 residues. Germline CDR1 is MNHEY and CDR2 is SVGAGI. The CDR3 loop reads CASSFSQAGDSYNEQFF.

The chain links TRBV6-1 to TRBJ2-1; there is no DNA to check the TCRdb D call of TRBD1. The CDR3 sequence is 14 residues long. The germline CDR1 and CDR2 sequences are MNHNS and SASEGT. This chain's CDR3 is CASRKWDRVGEQFF.

The V call is TRBV12-3 or TRBV12-4, the J call TRBJ1-4; the D gene TCRdb calls, TRBD1, cannot be checked with no DNA. CDR3 size: 14 residues. The CDR3: CASSLDRANEKLFF.

This chain links TRBV12-3 or TRBV12-4 with TRBJ1-5; checking the TCRdb D call of TRBD1 is not possible without DNA. The CDR3 covers 14 residues. The CDR3 here is CASSLFPGDQPQHF.

V gene TRBV4-3 combines with J gene TRBJ2-1. The CDR3 length is 15 residues. In germline, CDR1 is LGHNA, CDR2 YSLEER. CDR3 in amino acids: CASSQALDGNNEQFF.

J is TRBJ2-3 and V is TRBV6-1; TCRdb selects TRBD1, and the lack of DNA leaves this call unchecked. This CDR3 contains 14 residues. Per the germline V gene, CDR1 is MNHNS and CDR2 is SASEGT. Here the CDR3 reads CASKTGFGTDTQYF.

The V call is TRBV10-3, the J call TRBJ2-3; the D call of TRBD2 rests on TCRdb alone, since no DNA is present to check it. In germline, CDR1 is ENHRY, CDR2 SYGVKD. The CDR3 has 16 residues. CDR3 residues: CAISEGQTSGEDTQYF.

This rearrangement joins TRBV4-1 to TRBJ1-1. This CDR3 spans 12 amino acids. Per the germline V gene, CDR1 is MGHRA and CDR2 is YSYEKL. CDR3 region: CASSQGTVEAFF.